These T cell receptor beta chains were read from a single sample in a study of T cell repertoires in cytomegalovirus infection. TCRdb redid the calling of the reads with MiXCR, one entry per CDR3 protein. Of 250,000 or so distinct CDR3 sequences detected, over 15% appear once; the ten largest clones hold more than 45%. Sequencing was done on a sample of CD8+ T cells from PBMCs. The receptors originated from a human donor in good health (CMV status not recorded). Some clones in this sample may be carry-over from other donors' samples. The CDR3 runs from the conserved cysteine through the conserved F or W. Each record gives: J gene, V gene, clone size, D gene, CDR3 DNA, CDR3 protein. D genes are given only for firm matches. Not all rows give a size; the values are once, few, many and, for expanded clones, a class.

>TRBJ1-1|TRBV7-2|many|-
TGTGCCAGCAGCTCTTGGGGGGCGGCGAACACTGAAGCTTTCTTT
CASSSWGAANTEAFF
>TRBJ1-2|TRBV4-3|few|-
TGCGCCAGCAGCCAAGCGCCGACAGCGCACTATGGCTACACCTTC
CASSQAPTAHYGYTF
>TRBJ2-7|TRBV10-3|few|-
TGTGCCACGACAGGAGGAATTAACGAGCAGTACTTC
CATTGGINEQYF
>TRBJ2-3|TRBV2|-|-
TGTGCCAGCAGTGACAGGGAGGGCACAGATACGCAGTATTTT
CASSDREGTDTQYF
>TRBJ2-1|TRBV11-2|few|-
TGTGCCAGCAGCTTAGAATCTAGCGACCCTGGCAATGAGCAGTTCTTC
CASSLESSDPGNEQFF
>TRBJ2-2|TRBV6-6|-|TRBD2
TGTGCCAGCAGTTATGGGACTAGCGGGAACACCGGGGAGCTGTTTTTT
CASSYGTSGNTGELFF
>TRBJ1-1|TRBV6-5|-|-
TGTGCCAGCAGTTACGTCCCAGATTCGAACACTGAAGCTTTCTTT
CASSYVPDSNTEAFF
>TRBJ2-3|TRBV7-6|many|-
TGTGCCAGCAGCTTATGGGGTCAAGATACGCAGTATTTT
CASSLWGQDTQYF
>TRBJ1-1|TRBV7-9|many|TRBD1
TGTGCCAGCAGCTTCTTGGTAGGGGACAGGAGTGAAGCTTTCTTT
CASSFLVGDRSEAFF
>TRBJ1-2|TRBV11-3|many|-
TGTGCCAGCAGCTTAGGGATCGCCACGCGGGGTAACTATGGCTACACCTTC
CASSLGIATRGNYGYTF
>TRBJ2-7|TRBV7-4|few|TRBD2
TGTGCCAGCAGCGGGTCCGGGACTAGTACGTTCGAGCAGTACTTC
CASSGSGTSTFEQYF
>TRBJ1-1|TRBV6-5|few|TRBD1
TGTGCCAGCAGTACGACAGGGGAGTACACTGAAGCTTTCTTT
CASSTTGEYTEAFF
>TRBJ2-5|TRBV7-6|-|-
TGTGCCTGCAGCTTCTCTTGGGAGACCCAGTACTTC
CACSFSWETQYF
>TRBJ2-5|TRBV12-3/TRBV12-4|many|TRBD2
TGTGCCAGCAGTACCCGGACTAGCGGAAGAGAGACCCAGTACTTC
CASSTRTSGRETQYF
>TRBJ2-3|TRBV19|many|-
TGTGCCAGTAGCCCCGAGGGGGCGGGGGGCTCTAGCACAGATACGCAGTATTTT
CASSPEGAGGSSTDTQYF
>TRBJ2-1|TRBV15|few|TRBD1
TGTGCCACCAGCAATACCGGGACAGGGAACTCCTACAATGAGCAGTTCTTC
CATSNTGTGNSYNEQFF
>TRBJ2-3|TRBV28|few|TRBD2
TGTGCCAGCAGTTTTGAGCGCTTTGCGGGGGGGCCGGCGGATACGCAGTATTTT
CASSFERFAGGPADTQYF
>TRBJ2-6|TRBV6-2/TRBV6-3|-|TRBD1
TGTGCCAGCACCGATCCGGGACAGGGCTCTGGGGCCAACGTCCTGACTTTC
CASTDPGQGSGANVLTF
>TRBJ2-7|TRBV4-1|many|-
TGCGCCAGCAGCCAGCCTACAGGGAGCTCCTACGAGCAGTACTTC
CASSQPTGSSYEQYF
>TRBJ2-7|TRBV7-9|many|TRBD2
TGTGCCAGCAGCTTTACCCTAGCGGGGGGAAGCTCCTACGAGCAGTACTTC
CASSFTLAGGSSYEQYF
>TRBJ1-1|TRBV5-4|once|-
TGTGCCAGCAGCCGAAAGTGGGACCCCGAGAACACTGAAGCTTTCTTT
CASSRKWDPENTEAFF
>TRBJ2-2|TRBV9|-|-
TGTGCCAGCAGCGGAAGCGGAGGGACCGGGGAGCTGTTTTTT
CASSGSGGTGELFF
>TRBJ1-2|TRBV6-5|-|TRBD1
TGTGCCAGCAGTTACGAGGGGACAGCGCTCTATGGCTACACCTTC
CASSYEGTALYGYTF